This TCR beta chain comes out of a study of vaccination and CD4 T cells after COVID-19. Study-level information: Two of the convalescents were Hispanic, and the group consisted of six males and four females. The control cultures got either a CEFX pool, an HIV-1 Nef pool, or no peptide at all. Samples after vaccination came a median about 72 days past dose two, ranging 14 to 241. Overlapping spike pools from SARS-CoV-2 and HCoV-NL63, HCoV-OC43 and HCoV-229E served as culture stimuli.

The Oncomine TCR Beta short-read assay generated sequence data from the DNA of cultured CD4+ T cells. TCRdb itself ran the PCR reads through MiXCR, one entry per CDR3 protein. This sample has some 13,000 distinct CDR3 sequences, with around 30% found just once. Treatment in this sample: 10-day PBMC culture with coronavirus spike peptide pools or control peptides (ViraFEST assay). This CDR3 is built from 11 residues. Trimming shortened V by 8 bases and J by 5 bases, and 9 bases separated the two germline ends. CDR1 and CDR2 (germline): SNHLY, FYNNEI. Comment on this clonotype: Its target is unknown.

The rearrangement joins TRBV2 to TRBJ1-1; D unresolved. This sequence was found in a human donor who had recovered from COVID-19. The material sequenced was CD4+ T cells from blood, cultured in vitro. The CDR3: CASRFQTEAFF. The CDR3 region has the DNA TGTGCCAGCCGTTTTCAGACTGAAGCTTTCTTT. Full variable domain (remainder filled in from reference TRBV2 and TRBJ1-1): EPEVTQTPSHQVTQMGQEVILRCVPISNHLYFYWYRQILGQKVEFLVSFYNNEISEKSEIFDDQFSVERPDGSNFTLKIRSTKLEDSAMYFCASRFQTEAFFGQGTRLTVV.